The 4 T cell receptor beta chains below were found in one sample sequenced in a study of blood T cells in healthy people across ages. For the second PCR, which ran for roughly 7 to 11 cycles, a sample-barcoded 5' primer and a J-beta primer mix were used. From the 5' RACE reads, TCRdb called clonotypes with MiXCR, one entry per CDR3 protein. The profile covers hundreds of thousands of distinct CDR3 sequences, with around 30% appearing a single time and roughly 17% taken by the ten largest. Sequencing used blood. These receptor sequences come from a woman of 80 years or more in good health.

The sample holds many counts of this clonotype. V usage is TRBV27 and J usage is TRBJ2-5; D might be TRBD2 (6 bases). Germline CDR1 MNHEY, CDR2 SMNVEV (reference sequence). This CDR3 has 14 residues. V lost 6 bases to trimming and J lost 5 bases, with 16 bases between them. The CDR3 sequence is CASSHGGAGETQYF. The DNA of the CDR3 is TGTGCCAGCAGCCACGGAGGGGCTGGCGAGACCCAGTACTTC.

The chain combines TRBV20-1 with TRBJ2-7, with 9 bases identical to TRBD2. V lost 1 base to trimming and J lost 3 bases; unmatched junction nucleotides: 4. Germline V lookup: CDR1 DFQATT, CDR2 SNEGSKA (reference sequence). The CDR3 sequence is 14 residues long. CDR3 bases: TGCAGTGCTAGAGCGAGTAGCGGGAGCTACGAGCAGTACTTC. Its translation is CSARASSGSYEQYF.

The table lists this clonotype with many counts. The CDR3 region has the DNA TGCAGTGCTGAGACCCGGACAGGGGGCTACGAGCAGTACTTC. Encoded protein: CSAETRTGGYEQYF. V usage is TRBV20-1 and J usage is TRBJ2-7, with 10 nucleotides matching TRBD1. CDR3 length: 14 amino acids. The germline CDR1 and CDR2 sequences are DFQATT and SNEGSKA (reference sequence). Trimming at V came to 5 bases and at J to 3 bases, leaving 7 bases not matched to a gene.

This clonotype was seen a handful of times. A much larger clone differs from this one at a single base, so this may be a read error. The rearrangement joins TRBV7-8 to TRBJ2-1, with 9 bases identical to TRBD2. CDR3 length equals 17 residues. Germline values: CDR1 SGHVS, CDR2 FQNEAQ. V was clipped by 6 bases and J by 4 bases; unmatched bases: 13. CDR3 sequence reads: CASSIVAGGGTYNEQFF. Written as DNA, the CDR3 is TGTGCCAGCAGTATTGTCGCGGGGGGGGGGACGTACAATGAGCAGTTCTTC.